Following are 29 T cell receptor beta chains from one sample sequenced in a study of shared clonotypes between healthy human individuals. Generated by immunoSEQ multiplex PCR, the TCRdb table keeps only in-frame clones and is missing some. This sample yields 1.6 million or so clones, of which about 96% are seen a single time; more than 0.9% belongs to the top ten. Sequencing was carried out using naive CD4+ T cells sorted from blood. Specified subset: CD45RA+ positively selected. The receptors derive from a man aged 25-45 years in good health.

This clone was observed once. The CDR3 loop reads CASSRGLAYEQYF. CDR3 sequence (DNA): TGTGCCAGCAGCCGCGGACTAGCCTACGAGCAGTACTTC. The chain combines TRBV6-5 with TRBJ2-7; 7 bases line up with TRBD2. The germline gives CDR1 MNHEY, CDR2 SVGAGI. J was trimmed by 2 bases and V by 6 bases; bases with no gene match: 4. This CDR3 contains 13 residues.

With respect to this clone: Mismatch with germline at one junction end may stem from a read error. This chain uses TRBV29-1 with TRBJ2-7; TRBD1 matches at 8 bases. CDR1 SQVTM and CDR2 ANQGSEA come from the germline V gene. There are 14 residues in the CDR3. The CDR3 protein is CSVSARPGTGGLNF. CDR3 bases: TGCAGCGTTTCCGCCAGACCCGGGACAGGAGGATTAAACTTC.

The chain uses TRBV28 and TRBJ1-1; D not certain. Per germline, CDR1 MDHEN and CDR2 SYDVKM. V was cut by 4 bases and J by 0 bases, with 9 bases left in between. The CDR3 runs 14 residues. This CDR3 is CASSSPGMNTEAFF. As DNA, the CDR3 is TGTGCCAGCAGTTCCCCCGGGATGAACACTGAAGCTTTCTTT.

This chain joins TRBV27 and TRBJ2-1; 9 bases match TRBD2. This CDR3 contains 16 residues. Trimming cost V 7 bases and J 8 bases; bases outside gene matches: 15. Germline V gene data show CDR1 as MNHEY and CDR2 as SMNVEV (reference sequence). The CDR3 DNA reads TGTGCCAGCACGCCACGGACTAGCGTCGACATTCATGAGCAGTTCTTC. Its protein product is CASTPRTSVDIHEQFF.

The count of this clone is one. The rearrangement uses TRBV18 and TRBJ2-5; TRBD2 matches 11 bases. Germline CDR1 and CDR2: KGHSH and LQKENI. The CDR3 consists of 18 residues. Losses at the gene ends were 2 bases for V and 5 bases for J; bases not matched to a gene: 13. The CDR3 nucleotides are TGTGCCAGCTCACCAGAATCCCGACTAGCGGGACGGGTGGAGACCCAGTACTTC. Protein sequence: CASSPESRLAGRVETQYF.

The CDR3 loop is CASSLKAGVGAFF. DNA of the CDR3: TGTGCCAGCAGCTTAAAAGCCGGGGTTGGAGCTTTCTTT. V gene TRBV7-3 combines with J gene TRBJ1-1; D is undetermined. The ends were cut back, 1 base at V and 10 bases at J, with 13 bases in the middle. CDR3 length equals 13 residues. Germline values: CDR1 SGHTA, CDR2 FQGTGA.

Points on this clone: The sample carries other DNA sequences with the same CDR3. V is TRBV11-2 and J is TRBJ1-2; no definite D call. The germline V gene has CDR1 SGHAT and CDR2 FQNNGV. The CDR3 is 13 amino acids. Between the trimmed V and J ends, which lost 1 base and 2 bases, there was a span of 5 bases. The CDR3 here is CASSLGGNYGYTF. The CDR3 region has the DNA TGTGCCAGCAGCTTAGGAGGGAACTATGGCTACACCTTC.

This sequence joins TRBV9 and TRBJ2-5; D is perhaps TRBD2 (5 bases). This CDR3 region has 16 residues. Germline CDR1 SGDLS, CDR2 YYNGEE. Trimming cost V 0 bases and J 5 bases, with 17 bases left between them. The CDR3 loop is CASSVGPEVSTETQYF. The CDR3 DNA is TGTGCCAGCAGCGTAGGCCCGGAGGTATCAACGGAGACCCAGTACTTC.

The J gene is TRBJ2-2, the V gene TRBV9; D is tentatively TRBD1 or TRBD2 (5 bases each). Looked up from germline, CDR1 is SGDLS and CDR2 is YYNGEE. The CDR3 is 13 residues long. Trimming removed 5 bases at V and 7 bases at J, with 12 bases between. CDR3 DNA: TGTGCCAGCAGTGGGACCCGGGACGGGGAGCTGTTTTTT. Translation gives CASSGTRDGELFF.

The chain combines TRBV4-1 with TRBJ2-7; 7 nucleotides line up with TRBD1. The V and J ends lost 1 base and 3 bases, in that order; junction bases with no gene match: 3. CDR1 and CDR2 (germline): MGHRA, YSYEKL. This CDR3 is built from 14 residues. CDR3 protein: CASSQADRVYEQYF. The CDR3 region has the DNA TGCGCCAGCAGCCAAGCAGACAGGGTCTACGAGCAGTACTTC.

This clone was picked up one time. The sample holds other DNA sequences that translate to the same CDR3. The chain combines TRBV2 with TRBJ2-7; 7 bases align to TRBD1. V trimming: 4 bases; J trimming: 2 bases; junction bases outside the gene matches: 2. Germline CDR1 is SNHLY and CDR2 is FYNNEI. The CDR3 loop spans 13 amino acids. CDR3 amino acids: CASSGQGTYEQYF. CDR3 bases: TGTGCCAGCAGTGGACAGGGAACCTACGAGCAGTACTTC.

This chain links TRBV14 with TRBJ2-1; D uncertain. The ends were cut back, 3 bases at V and 0 bases at J, with 12 bases in the middle. Germline loops: CDR1 SGHDN, CDR2 FVKESK. The CDR3 is 16 amino acids. The CDR3 DNA sequence: TGTGCCAGCAGCCATTACGCGGCGAGCTCCTACAATGAGCAGTTCTTC. Its translation: CASSHYAASSYNEQFF.

The CDR3 DNA reads as TGTGCCAGCAGCAGACCGGGTATCTCCTACAATGAGCAGTTCTTC. This gives the protein CASSRPGISYNEQFF. The genes are TRBV27 and TRBJ2-1; D gene uncertain. CDR3 length equals 15 residues. Germline values: CDR1 MNHEY, CDR2 SMNVEV (reference sequence). V lost 6 bases and J lost 0, with 12 bases in between.

This chain links TRBV28 with TRBJ1-5; D is perhaps TRBD1 (5 bases). This CDR3 spans 15 amino acids. The ends were cut back, 5 bases at V and 4 bases at J, with 15 bases in the middle. Germline V CDR1 and CDR2: MDHEN, SYDVKM. CDR3 residues: CASSLRGYGNQPQHF. CDR3 sequence (DNA): TGTGCCAGCAGTCTTCGGGGGTACGGAAATCAGCCCCAGCATTTT.

This clone was counted a single time. The rearrangement links TRBV10-3 to TRBJ2-1; the D gene is possibly TRBD1 (8 bases). CDR1 and CDR2 from the germline V gene are ENHRY and SYGVKD. This CDR3 is built from 16 residues. V gave up 4 bases and J gave up 6 bases, with 19 bases separating them. CDR3 region: CAISGDRTSRSNEQFF. The CDR3 DNA reads as TGTGCCATCAGTGGGGACAGGACTAGTCGTTCCAATGAGCAGTTCTTC.

The chain has TRBV7-2 and TRBJ1-1; D ambiguous. The V gene lost 1 base and the J gene lost 7 bases, with 13 bases spanning the gap. The CDR3 has 14 residues. The V gene's germline CDR1 is SGHTA and CDR2 FQGNSA. In DNA, the CDR3 is TGTGCCAGCAGCTTAGGTATGGCACGCAGTGAAGCTTTCTTT. Protein product: CASSLGMARSEAFF. Full variable domain (remainder filled in from reference TRBV7-2 and TRBJ1-1): GAGVSQSPSNKVTEKGKDVELRCDPISGHTALYWYRQSLGQGLEFLIYFQGNSAPDKSGLPSDRFSAERTGGSVSTLTIQRTQQEDSAVYLCASSLGMARSEAFFGQGTRLTVV.

The chain is built from TRBV20-1 and TRBJ2-7; D might be TRBD1 (5 bases). With 1 base removed from V and 9 bases from J, the gap between germline ends came to 10 bases. The CDR3 is made up of 11 amino acids. Germline CDR1 reads DFQATT; CDR2 reads SNEGSKA (reference sequence). For the CDR3, the DNA is TGCAGTGCTAGAGGGGGCGCAGGGCAGTACTTC. As protein: CSARGGAGQYF.

The rearrangement joins TRBV4-3 to TRBJ2-1; 9 nucleotides line up with TRBD2. J gave up 9 bases and V 2 bases, and 8 bases lay outside the gene matches. This CDR3 is built from 15 residues. Germline CDR1 LGHNA, CDR2 YSLEER. CDR3 in DNA: TGCGCCAGCAGCCAAACTTCCGGGACTAGCACTGAGCAGTTCTTC. This encodes CASSQTSGTSTEQFF.

Regarding this clone: Other DNA sequences in the sample encode the same CDR3. The rearrangement links TRBV28 to TRBJ2-5; D gene uncertain. V lost 2 bases and J 3 bases, leaving 1 base between the germline ends. The CDR3 is 11 residues long. CDR1 and CDR2 (germline): MDHEN, SYDVKM. CDR3 DNA: TGTGCCAGCAGTTTAAAAGAGACCCAGTACTTC. Translating gives CASSLKETQYF.

The chain joins TRBV19 to TRBJ2-5, with 8 bases that match TRBD2. The V segment lost 9 bases and the J segment 7 bases; nucleotides outside the gene matches: 4. The CDR3 totals 11 residues. Germline lookup yields CDR1 LNHDA and CDR2 SQIVND (reference sequence). In nucleotides, the CDR3 is TGTGCCAGCCGGGGGGGGCCGACCCAGTACTTC. This encodes CASRGGPTQYF.

V usage is TRBV11-2 and J usage is TRBJ1-5; 7 bases line up with TRBD1. V lost 3 bases and J lost 0; bases outside the gene matches: 11. The CDR3 extends over 18 amino acids. Germline assignment: CDR1 SGHAT and CDR2 FQNNGV. CDR3 residues: CASSLGQGVAYSNQPQHF. The CDR3 bases are TGTGCCAGCAGCTTGGGCCAGGGGGTGGCATATAGCAATCAGCCCCAGCATTTT. Supplemented by reference TRBV11-2 and TRBJ1-5, the full variable domain reads EAGVAQSPRYKIIEKRQSVAFWCNPISGHATLYWYQQILGQGPKLLIQFQNNGVVDDSQLPKDRFSAERLKGVDSTLKIQPAKLEDSAVYLCASSLGQGVAYSNQPQHFGDGTRLSIL.

The genes are TRBV6-5 and TRBJ2-7; 9 bases fit TRBD1. The J segment lost 3 bases and the V segment lost 0 bases, leaving 3 bases of the junction unmatched. Germline CDR1 and CDR2: MNHEY and SVGAGI. This CDR3 region has 15 residues. The CDR3 bases are TGTGCCAGCAGTTACTCTGGGACAGGGCTCTACGAGCAGTACTTC. Protein sequence: CASSYSGTGLYEQYF.

V is TRBV18 and J is TRBJ1-1; D is perhaps TRBD1 (5 bases). The CDR3 has 15 residues. The germline V and J ends were trimmed by 2 bases and 0 bases, with 10 bases remaining between them. Germline loops: CDR1 KGHSH, CDR2 LQKENI. The CDR3 region is CASSPFARVNTEAFF. For the CDR3, the DNA is TGTGCCAGCTCACCATTTGCCAGGGTGAACACTGAAGCTTTCTTT.

The chain uses TRBV5-4 and TRBJ1-5; no definite D call. The CDR3 is 17 amino acids. V was cut by 3 bases and J by 0 bases, with 16 bases left in between. CDR1 is SGHNT and CDR2 is YYREEE in the germline V gene (reference sequence). CDR3 loop: CASSSPPRELSNQPQHF. CDR3 DNA: TGTGCCAGCAGCTCCCCCCCAAGGGAGCTTAGCAATCAGCCCCAGCATTTT.

The chain employs TRBV5-4 and TRBJ2-1; TRBD1 matches at 7 bases. Germline V gene data show CDR1 as SGHNT and CDR2 as YYREEE (reference sequence). The CDR3 has 14 residues. Trimming removed 4 bases from V and 3 bases from J; junction bases left unmatched: 4. CDR3 protein: CASSTGTDYNEQFF. CDR3 bases: TGTGCCAGCAGCACCGGGACAGACTACAATGAGCAGTTCTTC. The full variable domain, with the rest looked up from reference TRBV5-4 and TRBJ2-1, is ETGVTQSPTHLIKTRGQQVTLRCSSQSGHNTVSWYQQALGQGPQFIFQYYREEENGRGNFPPRFSGLQFPNYSSELNVNALELDDSALYLCASSTGTDYNEQFFGPGTRLTVL.

The chain is built from TRBV19 and TRBJ2-3; 9 bases align to TRBD1. V trimming: 7 bases; J trimming: 6 bases; junction bases outside the gene matches: 11. The CDR3 is 15 amino acids. Germline values: CDR1 LNHDA, CDR2 SQIVND (reference sequence). The CDR3 nucleotides read TGTGCCAGTATTAGTTCAGGGACAGGGCGCGATACGCAGTATTTT. As protein: CASISSGTGRDTQYF.

The V and J genes are TRBV28 and TRBJ2-1; the D gene is possibly TRBD2 (6 bases). CDR1 is MDHEN and CDR2 is SYDVKM in the germline V gene. The CDR3 has 16 residues. With 6 bases removed from V and 0 bases from J, the gap between germline ends came to 15 bases. In DNA form, the CDR3 reads TGTGCCAGCAGCTCCGTCTGGGGAGGCTCCTACAATGAGCAGTTCTTC. Protein sequence: CASSSVWGGSYNEQFF.

In regard to this clone: This sample includes further DNA sequences coding for the same CDR3. The genes are TRBV5-1 and TRBJ1-5; 9 bases are a match to TRBD1. J was trimmed by 3 bases and V by 4 bases; bases with no gene match: 5. The CDR3 is 15 residues long. The germline V gene has CDR1 SGHRS and CDR2 YFSETQ. The CDR3 region is CASSLGQGNNQPQHF. For the CDR3, the DNA is TGCGCCAGCAGCCTAGGACAGGGGAACAATCAGCCCCAGCATTTT.

CDR3 nucleotides: TGTGCCAGCATAGGAATCACAAACTTACTAGCGGGGTACAATGAGCAGTTCTTC. This sequence encodes CASIGITNLLAGYNEQFF. V is TRBV28 and J is TRBJ2-1, with TRBD2 identical over 10 bases. V was clipped by 7 bases and J by 4 bases; unmatched bases: 16. The CDR3 is 18 residues long. Germline V CDR1 and CDR2: MDHEN, SYDVKM.